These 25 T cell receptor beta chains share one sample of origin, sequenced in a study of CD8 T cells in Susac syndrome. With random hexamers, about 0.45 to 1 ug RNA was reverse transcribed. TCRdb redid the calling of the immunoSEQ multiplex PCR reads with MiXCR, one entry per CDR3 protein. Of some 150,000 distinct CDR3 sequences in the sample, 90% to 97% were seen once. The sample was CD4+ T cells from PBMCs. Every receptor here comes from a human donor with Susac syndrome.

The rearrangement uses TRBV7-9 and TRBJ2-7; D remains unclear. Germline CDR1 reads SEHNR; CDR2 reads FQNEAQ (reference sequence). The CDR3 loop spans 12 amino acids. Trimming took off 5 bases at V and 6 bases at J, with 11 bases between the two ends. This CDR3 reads CASSLAHGEQYF. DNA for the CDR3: TGTGCCAGCAGCCTCGCACACGGCGAGCAGTACTTC.

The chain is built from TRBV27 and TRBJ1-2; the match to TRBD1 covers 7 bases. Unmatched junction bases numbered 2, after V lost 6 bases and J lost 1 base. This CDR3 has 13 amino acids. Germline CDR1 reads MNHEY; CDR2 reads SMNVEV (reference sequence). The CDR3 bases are TGTGCCAGCAGCGGGACAGTTAACTATGGCTACACCTTC. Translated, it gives CASSGTVNYGYTF.

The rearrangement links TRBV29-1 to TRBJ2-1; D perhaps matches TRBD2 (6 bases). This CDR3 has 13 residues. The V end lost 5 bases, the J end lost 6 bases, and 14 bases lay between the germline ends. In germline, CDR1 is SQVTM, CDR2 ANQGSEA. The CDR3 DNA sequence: TGCAGCGTTCGACTAGTGGTTCTCAATGAGCAGTTCTTC. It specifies CSVRLVVLNEQFF.

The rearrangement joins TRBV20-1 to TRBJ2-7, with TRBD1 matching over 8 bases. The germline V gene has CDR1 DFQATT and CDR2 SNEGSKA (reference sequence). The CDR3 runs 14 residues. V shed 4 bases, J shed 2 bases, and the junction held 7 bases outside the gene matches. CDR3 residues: CSAKPRRGPYEQYF. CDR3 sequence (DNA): TGCAGTGCTAAACCTCGCAGGGGGCCCTACGAGCAGTACTTC.

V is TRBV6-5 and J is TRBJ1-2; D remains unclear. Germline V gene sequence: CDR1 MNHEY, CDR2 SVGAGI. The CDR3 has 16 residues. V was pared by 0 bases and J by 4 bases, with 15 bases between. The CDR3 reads CASSYSAGGIGYGYTF. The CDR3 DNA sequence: TGTGCCAGCAGTTACTCGGCAGGTGGTATTGGCTATGGCTACACCTTC.

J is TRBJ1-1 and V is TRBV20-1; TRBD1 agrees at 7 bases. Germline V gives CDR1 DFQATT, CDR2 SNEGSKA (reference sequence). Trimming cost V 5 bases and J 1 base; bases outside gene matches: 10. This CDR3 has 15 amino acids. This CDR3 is CSAPPRQGSNTEAFF. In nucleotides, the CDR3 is TGCAGTGCTCCACCTCGACAGGGCTCGAACACTGAAGCTTTCTTT.

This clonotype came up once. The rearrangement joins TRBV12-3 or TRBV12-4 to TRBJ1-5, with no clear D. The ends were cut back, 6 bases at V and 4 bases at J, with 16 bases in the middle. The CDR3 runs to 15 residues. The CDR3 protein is CASRTRGVANQPQHF. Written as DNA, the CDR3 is TGTGCCAGCAGAACCCGAGGAGTGGCGAATCAGCCCCAGCATTTT.

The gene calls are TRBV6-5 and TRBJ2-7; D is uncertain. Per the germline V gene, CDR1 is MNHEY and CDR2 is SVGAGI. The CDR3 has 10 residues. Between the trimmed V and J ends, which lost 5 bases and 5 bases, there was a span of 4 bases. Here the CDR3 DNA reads TGTGCCAGCAGTCCTCACGAGCAGTACTTC. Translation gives CASSPHEQYF.

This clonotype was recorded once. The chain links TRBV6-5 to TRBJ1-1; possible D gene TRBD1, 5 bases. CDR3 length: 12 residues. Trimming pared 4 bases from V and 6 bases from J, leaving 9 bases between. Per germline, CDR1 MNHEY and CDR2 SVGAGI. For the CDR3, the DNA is TGTGCCAGCAGTTCTGTCAGGGCTGAAGCTTTCTTT. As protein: CASSSVRAEAFF.

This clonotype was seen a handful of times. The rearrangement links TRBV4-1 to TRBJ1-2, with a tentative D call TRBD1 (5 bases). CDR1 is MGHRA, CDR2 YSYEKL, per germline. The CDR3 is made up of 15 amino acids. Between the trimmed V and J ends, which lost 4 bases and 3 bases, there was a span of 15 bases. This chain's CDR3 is CASSPQAGGYYGYTF. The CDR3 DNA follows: TGCGCCAGCAGCCCCCAAGCGGGGGGGTACTATGGCTACACCTTC.

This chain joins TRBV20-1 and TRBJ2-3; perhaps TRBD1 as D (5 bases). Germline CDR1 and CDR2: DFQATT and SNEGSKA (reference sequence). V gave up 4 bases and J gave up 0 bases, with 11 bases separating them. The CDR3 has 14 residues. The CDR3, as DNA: TGCAGTGCTAAAGGGGTTTATAGCACAGATACGCAGTATTTT. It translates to CSAKGVYSTDTQYF.

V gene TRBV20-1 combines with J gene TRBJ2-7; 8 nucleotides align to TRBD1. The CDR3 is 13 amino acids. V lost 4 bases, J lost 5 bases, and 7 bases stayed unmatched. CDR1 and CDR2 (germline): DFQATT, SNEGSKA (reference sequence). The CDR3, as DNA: TGCAGTGCTACTGGACAGGGTCCCCACGAGCAGTACTTC. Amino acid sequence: CSATGQGPHEQYF.

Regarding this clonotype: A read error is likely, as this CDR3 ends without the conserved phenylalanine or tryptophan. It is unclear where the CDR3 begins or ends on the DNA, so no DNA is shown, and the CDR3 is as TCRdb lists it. CDR3 in amino acids: CATSRDPGGADEL. The genes are TRBV15 and TRBJ2-1; the table names TRBD2, a call not compared with the DNA. The germline V gene has CDR1 LNHNV and CDR2 YYDKDF (reference sequence). The CDR3 totals 13 residues, both ends included.

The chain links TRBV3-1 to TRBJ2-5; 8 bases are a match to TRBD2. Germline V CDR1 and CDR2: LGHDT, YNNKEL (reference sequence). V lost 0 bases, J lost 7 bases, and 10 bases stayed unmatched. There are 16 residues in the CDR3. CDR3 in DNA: TGTGCCAGCAGCCAAGATTGGAGCGGGAGTTATCGGACCCAGTACTTC. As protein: CASSQDWSGSYRTQYF.

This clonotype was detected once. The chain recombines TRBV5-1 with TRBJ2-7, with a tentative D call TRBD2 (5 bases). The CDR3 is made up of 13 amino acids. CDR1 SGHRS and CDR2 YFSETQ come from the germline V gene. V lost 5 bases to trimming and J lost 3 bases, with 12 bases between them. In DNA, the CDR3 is TGCGCCAGCAGAGCGGACCCGAACTACGAGCAGTACTTC. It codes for CASRADPNYEQYF.

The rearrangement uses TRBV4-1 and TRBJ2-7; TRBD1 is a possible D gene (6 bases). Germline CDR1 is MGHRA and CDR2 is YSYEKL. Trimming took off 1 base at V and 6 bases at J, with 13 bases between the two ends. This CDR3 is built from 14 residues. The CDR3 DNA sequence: TGCGCCAGCAGCCAAGGACAGGAACCTGGCGAGCAGTACTTC. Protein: CASSQGQEPGEQYF.

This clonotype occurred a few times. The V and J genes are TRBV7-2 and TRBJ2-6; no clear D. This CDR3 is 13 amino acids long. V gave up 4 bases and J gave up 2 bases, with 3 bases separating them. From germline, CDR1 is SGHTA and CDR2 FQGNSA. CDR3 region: CASSSPGANVLTF. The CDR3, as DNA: TGTGCCAGCAGCTCACCTGGGGCCAACGTCCTGACTTTC.

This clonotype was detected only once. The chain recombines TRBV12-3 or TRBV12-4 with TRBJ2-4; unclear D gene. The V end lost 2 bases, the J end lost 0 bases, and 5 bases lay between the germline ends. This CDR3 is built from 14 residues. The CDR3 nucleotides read TGTGCCAGCAGTTTAAGGGTAGCCAAAAACATTCAGTACTTC. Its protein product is CASSLRVAKNIQYF.

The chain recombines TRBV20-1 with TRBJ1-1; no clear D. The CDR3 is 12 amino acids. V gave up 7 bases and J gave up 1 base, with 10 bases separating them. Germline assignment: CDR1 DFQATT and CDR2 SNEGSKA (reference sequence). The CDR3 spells CSGASSNTEAFF. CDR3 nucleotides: TGCAGTGGGGCCTCTTCGAACACTGAAGCTTTCTTT.

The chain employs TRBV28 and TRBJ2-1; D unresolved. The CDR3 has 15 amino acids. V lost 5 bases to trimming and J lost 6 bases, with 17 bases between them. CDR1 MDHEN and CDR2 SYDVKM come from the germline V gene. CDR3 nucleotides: TGTGCCAGCAGTCCAGACGGCATGGGCCCCAATGAGCAGTTCTTC. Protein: CASSPDGMGPNEQFF.

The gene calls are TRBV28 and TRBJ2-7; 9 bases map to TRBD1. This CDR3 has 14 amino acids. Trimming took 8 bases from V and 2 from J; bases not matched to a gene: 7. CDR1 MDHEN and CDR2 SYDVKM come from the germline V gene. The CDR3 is CASGAGTGTYEQYF. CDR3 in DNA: TGTGCCAGCGGAGCCGGGACAGGGACCTACGAGCAGTACTTC.

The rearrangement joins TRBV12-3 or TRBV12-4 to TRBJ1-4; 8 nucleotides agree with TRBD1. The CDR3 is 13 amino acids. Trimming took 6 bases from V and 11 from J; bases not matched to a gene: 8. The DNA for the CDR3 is TGTGCCAGCAGCTTTGACAGGGGTGATAAACTGTTTTTT. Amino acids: CASSFDRGDKLFF.

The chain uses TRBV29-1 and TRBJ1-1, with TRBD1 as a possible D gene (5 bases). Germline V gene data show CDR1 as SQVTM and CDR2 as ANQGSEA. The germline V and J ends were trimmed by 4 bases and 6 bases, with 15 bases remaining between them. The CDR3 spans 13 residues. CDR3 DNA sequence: TGCAGCGTTGTTGGGGGGTACTCCCCTGAAGCTTTCTTT. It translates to CSVVGGYSPEAFF.

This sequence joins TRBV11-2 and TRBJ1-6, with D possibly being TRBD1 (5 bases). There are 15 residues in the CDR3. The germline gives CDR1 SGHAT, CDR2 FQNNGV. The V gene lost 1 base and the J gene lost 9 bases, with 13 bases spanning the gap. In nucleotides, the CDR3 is TGTGCCAGCAGCTTAGCGGGACCCCGGAGTTCACCCCTCCACTTT. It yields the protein CASSLAGPRSSPLHF.

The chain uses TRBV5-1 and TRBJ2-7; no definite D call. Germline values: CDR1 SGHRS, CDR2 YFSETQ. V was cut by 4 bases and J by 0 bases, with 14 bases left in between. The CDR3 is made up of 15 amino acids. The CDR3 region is CASSLDDVGSYEQYF. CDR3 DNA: TGCGCCAGCAGCCTAGACGACGTAGGCTCCTACGAGCAGTACTTC.